One sample yielded the 23 T cell receptor beta chains listed below, sequenced in a study of blood T cell repertoires in COVID-19. Clones were sequenced by immunoSEQ multiplex PCR, and TCRdb holds only the in-frame ones, with some missing. Here the sample spans fewer than 200,000 clones, 85% to 90% being singletons. Sequenced input: peripheral blood. Receptors were obtained from a woman aged 55-70 years with acute or convalescent COVID-19.

The chain recombines TRBV5-1 with TRBJ2-2, with 10 nucleotides matching TRBD2. Germline loops: CDR1 SGHRS, CDR2 YFSETQ. Trimming cost V 0 bases and J 8 bases; bases outside gene matches: 10. This CDR3 is 17 amino acids long. The CDR3 protein is CASSLDALAGVPGELFF. CDR3 coding DNA: TGCGCCAGCAGCTTGGATGCTCTAGCGGGAGTACCGGGGGAGCTGTTTTTT. Combining the CDR3 with reference TRBV5-1 and TRBJ2-2 gives the whole variable domain KAGVTQTPRYLIKTRGQQVTLSCSPISGHRSVSWYQQTPGQGLQFLFEYFSETQRNKGNFPGRFSGRQFSNSRSEMNVSTLELGDSALYLCASSLDALAGVPGELFFGEGSRLTVL.

The count of this clone is one. The genes are TRBV5-1 and TRBJ2-2; possible D gene TRBD2, 5 bases. Per the germline V gene, CDR1 is SGHRS and CDR2 is YFSETQ. V dropped 1 base and J dropped 8 bases, with 6 bases sitting between them. CDR3 length: 12 amino acids. CDR3 in DNA: TGCGCCAGCAGCTTGAGCGGAGGGGAGCTGTTTTTT. It is translated as CASSLSGGELFF.

The chain uses TRBV19 and TRBJ1-2; TRBD1 matches at 7 bases. The trim removed 3 bases at V and 6 bases at J, leaving 4 bases unmatched. Per germline, CDR1 LNHDA and CDR2 SQIVND (reference sequence). There are 13 residues in the CDR3. The DNA of the CDR3 is TGTGCCAGTAGTATCCGGACAGGTGATGGCTACACCTTC. As protein: CASSIRTGDGYTF.

The V and J genes are TRBV19 and TRBJ1-5, with 7 bases that match TRBD1. V gave up 0 bases and J gave up 9 bases; unmatched junction bases: 5. Germline CDR1 LNHDA, CDR2 SQIVND (reference sequence). The CDR3 covers 14 residues. CDR3 bases: TGTGCCAGTAGTATAGAGACAGGGAGGATGCCCCAGCATTTT. It specifies CASSIETGRMPQHF.

CDR3 loop: CASRDYTNYGYTF. CDR3 sequence (DNA): TGTGCCAGCCGGGATTATACTAACTATGGCTACACCTTC. The chain has TRBV3-1 (or the pseudogene TRBV3-2) and TRBJ1-2; D call uncertain. Trimming removed 8 bases from V and 0 bases from J, with 10 bases in between. Per germline, CDR1 LGHDT and CDR2 YNNKEL (reference sequence). This CDR3 region has 13 residues.

V usage is TRBV27 and J usage is TRBJ2-3; TRBD1 aligns across 8 bases. Per germline, CDR1 MNHEY and CDR2 SMNVEV (reference sequence). This CDR3 has 17 amino acids. Trimming cost V 7 bases and J 3 bases; bases outside gene matches: 15. DNA of the CDR3: TGTGCCAGCACCCAACGATTAGTGGACAGGGCAACAGATACGCAGTATTTT. This encodes CASTQRLVDRATDTQYF.

This rearrangement joins TRBV5-1 to TRBJ2-7; the match to TRBD2 covers 8 bases. The V and J ends lost 4 bases and 0 bases, in that order; junction bases with no gene match: 3. This CDR3 has 14 residues. Germline V gene sequence: CDR1 SGHRS, CDR2 YFSETQ. CDR3 DNA sequence: TGCGCCAGCAGCCCGAGCGGGAGCTCCTACGAGCAGTACTTC. Encoded protein: CASSPSGSSYEQYF.

This sequence joins TRBV28 and TRBJ2-5, with TRBD1 identical over 8 bases. V dropped 6 bases and J dropped 14; count of bases not matched to a gene: 14. The CDR3 has 13 amino acids. Germline values: CDR1 MDHEN, CDR2 SYDVKM. The CDR3 nucleotides read TGTGCCAGCAGATCTCTGGACAGGGCTAAATTCTACTTC. Its translation: CASRSLDRAKFYF. Full variable domain (rest looked up from reference TRBV28 and TRBJ2-5): DVKVTQSSRYLVKRTGEKVFLECVQDMDHENMFWYRQDPGLGLRLIYFSYDVKMKEKGDIPEGYSVSREKKERFSLILESASTNQTSMYLCASRSLDRAKFYFGPGTRLLVL.

This chain connects TRBV5-1 to TRBJ1-1; D is uncertain. Trimming took 4 bases from V and 4 from J, leaving 17 bases between them. Germline V lookup: CDR1 SGHRS, CDR2 YFSETQ. The CDR3 consists of 15 residues. The chain's CDR3 is CASSPRSSLSTEAFF. The CDR3, as DNA: TGCGCCAGCAGCCCTCGATCTTCATTGAGCACTGAAGCTTTCTTT.

The chain links TRBV12-1 to TRBJ2-5; TRBD2, the table's D call, lacks a check against the DNA. TRBV12-1 is given as a pseudogene. This CDR3 region has 15 residues. This chain's CDR3 is CASSHLAGGPETQYF. The CDR3 DNA reads as TGTGCCAGCAGCCACCTAGCGGGAGGGCCGGAGACCCAGTACTTC.

The chain carries TRBV11-2 and TRBJ1-2; tentatively, D is TRBD1 (5 bases). This CDR3 spans 12 amino acids. Trimming left V 4 bases short and J 6 bases short, with 9 bases between. Germline assignment: CDR1 SGHAT and CDR2 FQNNGV. The chain's CDR3 is CASSYAGDGYTF. The DNA of the CDR3 is TGTGCCAGCAGCTATGCGGGGGATGGCTACACCTTC.

CDR3 loop: CASTWEMNTEAFF. DNA for the CDR3: TGTGCCAGCACCTGGGAGATGAACACTGAAGCTTTCTTT. V is TRBV5-8 and J is TRBJ1-1, with D uncertain. In germline, CDR1 is SGHTS, CDR2 YDEGEE. The V end lost 6 bases, the J end lost 0 bases, and 9 bases lay between the germline ends. The CDR3 spans 13 residues.

This clone has more than one count but fewer than ten. The CDR3 bases are TGTGCCAGCAGCTGGGGACTAGCCAAAAACATTCAGTACTTC. Amino acids: CASSWGLAKNIQYF. The V and J genes are TRBV3-1 (or the pseudogene TRBV3-2) and TRBJ2-4; possibly TRBD2 for D (6 bases). Per the germline V gene, CDR1 is LGHDT and CDR2 is YNNKEL (reference sequence). The CDR3 is 14 amino acids. V was trimmed by 5 bases and J by 0 bases, leaving 8 bases between them.

The rearrangement uses TRBV29-1 and TRBJ2-7; D might be TRBD1 (6 bases). Germline values: CDR1 SQVTM, CDR2 ANQGSEA. Trimming removed 2 bases from V and 2 bases from J, with 16 bases in between. This CDR3 contains 15 residues. The CDR3 bases are TGCAGCGTTGAATTGGGGACATCATTCCCCTACGAGCAGTACTTC. Protein: CSVELGTSFPYEQYF.

This clone was observed a few times. The chain links TRBV2 to TRBJ1-3; weak D call: TRBD1 (5 bases). V lost 5 bases and J 0 bases, leaving 8 bases between the germline ends. Germline V gives CDR1 SNHLY, CDR2 FYNNEI. This CDR3 comprises 14 residues. CDR3 loop: CASSRGDSGNTIYF. The CDR3, as DNA: TGTGCCAGCAGTAGGGGCGACTCTGGAAACACCATATATTTT.

To note about this clone: The junction differs from germline at one of its ends, possibly a read error. This rearrangement joins TRBV7-9 to TRBJ2-7; tentatively, D is TRBD2 (5 bases). The CDR3 totals 14 residues. CDR1 and CDR2 (germline): SEHNR, FQNEAQ (reference sequence). Here the CDR3 reads CASSLALDSDEQYF. For the CDR3, the DNA is TGTGCCAGCAGCTTAGCTCTGGACTCCGACGAGCAGTACTTC.

V gene TRBV29-1 combines with J gene TRBJ1-1; D not resolved. Trimming pared 4 bases from V and 4 bases from J, leaving 10 bases between. Germline values: CDR1 SQVTM, CDR2 ANQGSEA. This CDR3 comprises 12 residues. The CDR3 protein is CSVGAQATEAFF. CDR3 nucleotides: TGCAGCGTTGGGGCCCAGGCCACTGAAGCTTTCTTT.

V is TRBV6-5 and J is TRBJ2-1, with 9 bases identical to TRBD2. CDR3 length: 15 amino acids. CDR1 is MNHEY and CDR2 is SVGAGI in the germline V gene. The ends lost 8 bases at V and 6 bases at J; junction bases unmatched: 11. The CDR3 nucleotides are TGTGCCAGCGGGCTTGCGGGAGGGCCGCCCAATGAGCAGTTCTTC. It specifies CASGLAGGPPNEQFF.

The chain combines TRBV6-2 or TRBV6-3 with TRBJ1-4; D unresolved. The germline V gene encodes CDR1 MNHEY and CDR2 SVGEGT. This CDR3 has 14 residues. V lost 0 bases to trimming and J lost 13 bases, with 15 bases between them. The CDR3, as DNA: TGTGCCAGCAGTTACTCTGGTCCGCGGCTGAGACTGTTTTTT. It encodes CASSYSGPRLRLFF.

The chain carries TRBV6-2 or TRBV6-3 and TRBJ1-4, with D tentatively TRBD1 (5 bases). CDR3 size: 16 residues. CDR1 is MNHEY, CDR2 SVGEGT, per germline. V lost 5 bases and J 8 bases, leaving 21 bases between the germline ends. CDR3 residues: CASSRGQQGPGEKLFF. The CDR3 region has the DNA TGTGCCAGCAGTAGAGGCCAGCAGGGTCCCGGCGAAAAACTGTTTTTT.

The V call is TRBV28, the J call TRBJ1-4; D remains ambiguous. The CDR3 sequence is 12 residues long. Trimming stripped 6 bases from V and 5 bases from J, with 7 bases between. CDR1 is MDHEN, CDR2 SYDVKM, per germline. The CDR3 nucleotides are TGTGCCAGCAGCCTTAGAAATGAAAAACTGTTTTTT. This sequence encodes CASSLRNEKLFF.

The gene calls are TRBV9 and TRBJ2-5, with 7 positions matching TRBD2. Germline V gene sequence: CDR1 SGDLS, CDR2 YYNGEE. The V gene end was trimmed by 3 bases and the J gene end by 4 bases; junction bases not matched to a gene: 9. The CDR3 length is 15 residues. The CDR3 nucleotides are TGTGCCAGCAGCGCGGACGGGAGGTCCTCAGAGACCCAGTACTTC. It is translated as CASSADGRSSETQYF.

The chain has TRBV19 and TRBJ2-7, with 7 bases identical to TRBD1. The CDR3 runs to 13 residues. Per germline, CDR1 LNHDA and CDR2 SQIVND (reference sequence). Trimming cost V 7 bases and J 0 bases; bases outside gene matches: 3. CDR3 amino acids: CASKTGSSYEQYV. The CDR3 DNA follows: TGTGCCAGTAAGACAGGGAGCTCCTACGAGCAGTACGTC.